Below, 8 T cell receptor beta chains from the same sample are listed, as sequenced in a study of shared clonotypes between healthy human individuals. TCRdb keeps only in-frame clones here, not all; method: immunoSEQ multiplex PCR. The repertoire holds hundreds of thousands of clones, with less than 80% as singletons. The sequenced material came from memory CD4+ T cells sorted from blood. Subset denoted: CD45RA-negative fraction. The receptors originated from a woman younger than 45 in good health.

This chain joins TRBV18 and TRBJ1-2; TRBD1 might be the D (5 bases). The CDR3 has 20 residues. CDR1 and CDR2 from the germline V gene are KGHSH and LQKENI. Trimming pared 0 bases from V and 7 bases from J, leaving 30 bases between. The CDR3 is CASSPPGGSQGRTHHLGYTF. CDR3 coding DNA: TGTGCCAGCTCACCACCTGGGGGATCGCAGGGCCGAACGCACCACCTTGGCTACACCTTC.

The CDR3 DNA is TGTGCCAGCAGCTTGACGACAGCCCAAGAGACCCAGTACTTC. Its translation: CASSLTTAQETQYF. The rearrangement links TRBV5-5 to TRBJ2-5; maybe TRBD1 (5 bases). The V and J ends lost 1 base and 1 base respectively, with 8 bases between them. Germline V lookup: CDR1 SGHKS, CDR2 YYEKEE (reference sequence). This CDR3 is 14 amino acids long.

In its sample, this clone was seen once. The genes are TRBV7-3 and TRBJ2-5; TRBD1 matches 9 bases. V gave up 5 bases and J gave up 5 bases; unmatched junction bases: 15. Germline CDR1 SGHTA, CDR2 FQGTGA. This CDR3 contains 17 residues. The CDR3 coding sequence is TGTGCCAGCAGCCCCACGCGAGGGACAGGGAGGGGGGAGACCCAGTACTTC. This sequence encodes CASSPTRGTGRGETQYF.

This clone was recorded a few times. The gene calls are TRBV6-1 and TRBJ2-7, with D unclear. The V end lost 2 bases, the J end lost 5 bases, and 16 bases lay between the germline ends. Germline CDR1 is MNHNS and CDR2 is SASEGT. The CDR3 contains 15 residues. CDR3 sequence: CASSERPGSPDEQYF. The CDR3 DNA is TGTGCCAGCAGTGAAAGGCCGGGTTCGCCGGACGAGCAGTACTTC.

The gene calls are TRBV2 and TRBJ2-7, with TRBD1 identical over 9 bases. Trimming removed 6 bases from V and 6 bases from J; junction bases left unmatched: 15. The CDR3 runs to 16 residues. Germline V lookup: CDR1 SNHLY, CDR2 FYNNEI. CDR3 sequence reads: CASSVPGQGRFSEQYF. DNA for the CDR3: TGTGCCAGCAGCGTCCCGGGACAGGGACGGTTCTCCGAGCAGTACTTC.

This clone appeared a single time. The chain carries TRBV28 and TRBJ2-7; TRBD2 aligns across 8 bases. The CDR3 runs 12 residues. The germline CDR1 and CDR2 sequences are MDHEN and SYDVKM. J gave up 12 bases and V 7 bases, and 11 bases lay outside the gene matches. CDR3 in DNA: TGTGCCAGCACCACAGGGACTAGAGGGACGTACTTC. Translation gives CASTTGTRGTYF. Complete variable domain (other parts from reference TRBV28 and TRBJ2-7): DVKVTQSSRYLVKRTGEKVFLECVQDMDHENMFWYRQDPGLGLRLIYFSYDVKMKEKGDIPEGYSVSREKKERFSLILESASTNQTSMYLCASTTGTRGTYFGPGTRLTVT.

The chain recombines TRBV5-1 with TRBJ2-6; D may be TRBD2 (6 bases). Germline V gives CDR1 SGHRS, CDR2 YFSETQ. This CDR3 is 16 amino acids long. The V end lost 3 bases, the J end lost 3 bases, and 13 bases lay between the germline ends. CDR3: CASSSLGGDGANVLTF. In DNA, the CDR3 is TGCGCCAGCAGCTCCCTCGGGGGTGATGGGGCCAACGTCCTGACTTTC.

The chain combines TRBV4-1 with TRBJ2-1; 9 positions agree with TRBD2. The germline V gene has CDR1 MGHRA and CDR2 YSYEKL. Unmatched junction bases numbered 5, after V lost 1 base and J lost 4 bases. This CDR3 is 16 amino acids long. Here the CDR3 reads CASSQASGTLYNEQFF. DNA for the CDR3: TGCGCCAGCAGCCAAGCTAGCGGGACTCTTTACAATGAGCAGTTCTTC.